One sample yielded the 18 T cell receptor beta chains listed below, sequenced in a study of blood T cells in healthy people across ages. It was with a sample-barcoded 5' primer and a J-beta primer mix that a second PCR of about 6 to 11 cycles was run. In TCRdb, the 5' RACE reads were re-called with MiXCR into one record per CDR3 protein. The sample has approximately 850,000 distinct CDR3 sequences; 55% to 75% are singletons. Specimen: blood. All receptors derive from a man in his thirties or forties in good health.

The DNA of the CDR3 is TGCGCCAGCAGCCACGAGTCCCCAGAGGTCGGACAGGTCATTCGGGCCTCCTACAATGAGCAGTTCTTC. As protein: CASSHESPEVGQVIRASYNEQFF. The genes are TRBV4-1 and TRBJ2-1; the match to TRBD1 covers 7 bases. The CDR3 is 23 amino acids. Germline V gene data show CDR1 as MGHRA and CDR2 as YSYEKL. The V segment lost 3 bases and the J segment 0 bases; nucleotides outside the gene matches: 26.

The chain joins TRBV15 to TRBJ2-7; TRBD2 aligns across 10 bases. The CDR3 is 13 residues long. Germline CDR1 and CDR2: LNHNV and YYDKDF (reference sequence). V shed 5 bases, J shed 3 bases, and the junction held 1 base outside the gene matches. The CDR3: CATSSSGGYEQYF. As DNA, the CDR3 is TGTGCCACCAGCTCTAGCGGGGGCTACGAGCAGTACTTC.

The V call is TRBV18, the J call TRBJ1-2, with a possible D match to TRBD1 (6 bases). Trimming shortened V by 5 bases and J by 4 bases, and 17 bases separated the two germline ends. CDR3 length: 15 residues. The germline V gene has CDR1 KGHSH and CDR2 LQKENI. The DNA of the CDR3 is TGTGCCAGCTCAGAAGCCTCCGGGACAAGCTATGGCTACACCTTC. Its protein product is CASSEASGTSYGYTF.

The CDR3 reads CASSLWRGLLGFDEQFF. The DNA of the CDR3 is TGTGCCAGCAGCTTATGGCGGGGCCTTCTTGGTTTCGATGAGCAGTTCTTC. This chain joins TRBV7-2 and TRBJ2-1; tentatively, D is TRBD2 (6 bases). The CDR3 has 17 residues. Trimming removed 2 bases from V and 8 bases from J, with 22 bases in between. Germline V gives CDR1 SGHTA, CDR2 FQGNSA.

This clonotype showed up just once. This rearrangement joins TRBV20-1 to TRBJ1-2; the D gene is possibly TRBD1 (6 bases). With 0 bases removed from V and 4 bases from J, the gap between germline ends came to 12 bases. CDR3 size: 14 residues. Germline values: CDR1 DFQATT, CDR2 SNEGSKA (reference sequence). This CDR3 reads CSARDGGAVYGYTF. In nucleotides, the CDR3 is TGCAGTGCTAGAGATGGGGGGGCCGTCTATGGCTACACCTTC.

The genes are TRBV20-1 and TRBJ2-3; possibly TRBD1 or TRBD2 for D (5 bases each). The germline gives CDR1 DFQATT, CDR2 SNEGSKA (reference sequence). Trimming pared 6 bases from V and 6 bases from J, leaving 19 bases between. This CDR3 has 14 amino acids. In DNA, the CDR3 is TGCAGTGCGGGACCCCTAGAAATTTTGGATACGCAGTATTTT. Residues: CSAGPLEILDTQYF.

V usage is TRBV6-1 and J usage is TRBJ2-1, with TRBD2 matching over 12 bases. The CDR3 spans 15 residues. The J segment lost 8 bases and the V segment lost 7 bases, leaving 9 bases of the junction unmatched. CDR1 and CDR2 (germline): MNHNS, SASEGT. This chain's CDR3 is CASTAATSGGYEQFF. The CDR3 DNA reads TGTGCCAGCACTGCCGCGACTAGCGGGGGCTATGAGCAGTTCTTC.

The chain uses TRBV29-1 and TRBJ1-1; TRBD1 agrees at 7 bases. Germline V gene sequence: CDR1 SQVTM, CDR2 ANQGSEA. The J segment lost 3 bases and the V segment lost 5 bases, leaving 9 bases of the junction unmatched. The CDR3 contains 14 residues. In DNA, the CDR3 is TGCAGCGTTACCTCCGGGACAGTATACACTGAAGCTTTCTTT. It encodes CSVTSGTVYTEAFF.

The sample holds one count of this clonotype. Given a much more abundant clone one base away, this may be a read error. The V gene is TRBV20-1, the J gene TRBJ1-2; 7 bases fit TRBD1. The CDR3 totals 14 residues. In germline, CDR1 is DFQATT, CDR2 SNEGSKA (reference sequence). CDR3 region: CSAREDGGGYGYSF. CDR3 nucleotides: TGCAGTGCTAGAGAGGATGGAGGGGGCTATGGCTACTCCTTC.

This clonotype turned up a few times. The J gene is TRBJ2-4, the V gene TRBV20-1; 7 bases agree with TRBD1. The CDR3 runs to 14 residues. The germline CDR1 and CDR2 sequences are DFQATT and SNEGSKA (reference sequence). V lost 6 bases and J lost 5; bases outside the gene matches: 10. CDR3 nucleotides: TGCAGTGCCCCGGGACAGCTAGTCCAAAACATTCAGTACTTC. It encodes CSAPGQLVQNIQYF.

This clonotype came up once. The V and J genes are TRBV28 and TRBJ2-5, with D possibly TRBD1 on 6 matching bases. Trimming took 3 bases from V and 1 from J, leaving 12 bases between them. This CDR3 contains 15 residues. Germline V gene data show CDR1 as MDHEN and CDR2 as SYDVKM. The CDR3 coding sequence is TGTGCCAGCAGTTTTCTTATGGGGGCCCAAGAGACCCAGTACTTC. Translating it yields CASSFLMGAQETQYF.

V and J are TRBV12-3 or TRBV12-4 and TRBJ1-1, with D perhaps matching TRBD1 (6 bases). This CDR3 comprises 13 residues. Trimming stripped 2 bases from V and 6 bases from J, with 10 bases between. CDR3 nucleotide sequence: TGTGCCAGCAGTTTATGGGGGGCCGCTGAAGCTTTCTTT. Its translation is CASSLWGAAEAFF.

The chain is built from TRBV5-6 and TRBJ2-1; TRBD2 aligns across 12 bases. This CDR3 has 16 amino acids. Germline loops: CDR1 SGHDT, CDR2 YYEEEE. V lost 1 base to trimming and J lost 5 bases; unmatched junction nucleotides: 4. Written as DNA, the CDR3 is TGTGCCAGCAGCTTGTTCACTAGCGGGAGGAACAATGAGCAGTTCTTC. Protein: CASSLFTSGRNNEQFF.

CDR3 in DNA: TGTGCCAGCAGCGAAAACCGAATGCAAGAGACCCAGTACTTC. Protein: CASSENRMQETQYF. The V call is TRBV3-1, the J call TRBJ2-5; D is unclear. Between the trimmed V and J ends, which lost 5 bases and 2 bases, there was a span of 12 bases. Germline V CDR1 and CDR2: LGHDT, YNNKEL (reference sequence). The CDR3 has 14 residues.

V gene TRBV29-1 combines with J gene TRBJ2-6, with 10 positions matching TRBD1. The trim removed 4 bases at V and 3 bases at J, leaving 9 bases unmatched. The CDR3 is made up of 17 amino acids. CDR1 SQVTM and CDR2 ANQGSEA come from the germline V gene. The chain's CDR3 is CSVARGQGLHGANVLTF. CDR3 DNA: TGCAGCGTTGCTAGGGGACAGGGGCTTCATGGGGCCAACGTCCTGACTTTC.

This clonotype turned up a few times. V and J are TRBV9 and TRBJ1-1; no clear D. V lost 6 bases to trimming and J lost 0 bases, with 9 bases between them. Looked up from germline, CDR1 is SGDLS and CDR2 is YYNGEE. This CDR3 is 13 amino acids long. CDR3 residues: CASTGVLNTEAFF. In nucleotides, the CDR3 is TGTGCCAGCACGGGTGTCCTGAACACTGAAGCTTTCTTT.

This clonotype was observed a handful of times. V and J are TRBV7-2 and TRBJ2-1, with D possibly being TRBD1 or TRBD2 (6 bases each). Germline loops: CDR1 SGHTA, CDR2 FQGNSA. CDR3 length: 15 residues. The V end was cut by 2 bases, the J end by 8 bases, with 16 bases between. CDR3 region: CASSLKSGARDEQFF. CDR3 DNA: TGTGCCAGCAGCTTAAAATCGGGGGCTAGGGATGAGCAGTTCTTC.

The chain joins TRBV10-3 to TRBJ2-7; D is possibly TRBD1 (5 bases). Trimming shortened V by 5 bases and J by 5 bases, and 10 bases separated the two germline ends. The CDR3 is 12 amino acids. From germline, CDR1 is ENHRY and CDR2 SYGVKD. CDR3 nucleotide sequence: TGTGCCATCAGTTTAGGGGATCACGAGCAGTACTTC. Its protein is CAISLGDHEQYF.